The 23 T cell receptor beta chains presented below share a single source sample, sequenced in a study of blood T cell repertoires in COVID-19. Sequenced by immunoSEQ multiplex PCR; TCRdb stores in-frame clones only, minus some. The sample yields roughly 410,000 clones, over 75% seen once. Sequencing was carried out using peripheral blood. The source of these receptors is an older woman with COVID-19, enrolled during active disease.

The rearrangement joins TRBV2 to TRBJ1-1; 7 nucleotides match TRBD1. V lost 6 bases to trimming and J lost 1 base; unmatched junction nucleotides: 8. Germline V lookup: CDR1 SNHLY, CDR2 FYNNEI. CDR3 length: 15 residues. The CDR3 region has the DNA TGTGCCAGCAGAGTCGGACAGGCCGGGAACACTGAAGCTTTCTTT. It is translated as CASRVGQAGNTEAFF.

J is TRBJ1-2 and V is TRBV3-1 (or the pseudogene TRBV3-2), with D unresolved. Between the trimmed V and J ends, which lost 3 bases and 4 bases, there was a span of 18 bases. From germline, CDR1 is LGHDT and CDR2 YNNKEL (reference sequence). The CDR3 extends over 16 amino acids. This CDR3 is CASSQPLSGHSYGYTF. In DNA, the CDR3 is TGTGCCAGCAGCCAGCCCCTCTCAGGCCATTCCTATGGCTACACCTTC.

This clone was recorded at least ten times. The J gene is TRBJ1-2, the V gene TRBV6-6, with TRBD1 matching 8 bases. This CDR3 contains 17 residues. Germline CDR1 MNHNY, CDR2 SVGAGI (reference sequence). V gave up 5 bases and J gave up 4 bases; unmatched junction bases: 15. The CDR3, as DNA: TGTGCCAGCAGTCGATCTGGACAGGGCTTCGACCTCTATGGCTACACCTTC. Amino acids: CASSRSGQGFDLYGYTF.

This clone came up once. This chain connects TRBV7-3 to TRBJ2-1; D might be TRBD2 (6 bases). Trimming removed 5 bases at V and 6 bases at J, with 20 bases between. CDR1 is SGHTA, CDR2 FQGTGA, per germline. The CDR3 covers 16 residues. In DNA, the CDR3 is TGTGCCAGCAGCCCCCGCGGCGGGGTCTCCGGCAATGAGCAGTTCTTC. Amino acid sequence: CASSPRGGVSGNEQFF.

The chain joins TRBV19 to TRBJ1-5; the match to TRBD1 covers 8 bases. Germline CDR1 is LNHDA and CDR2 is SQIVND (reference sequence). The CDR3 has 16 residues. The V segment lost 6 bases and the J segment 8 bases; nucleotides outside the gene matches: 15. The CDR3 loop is CASSNLRTGKSEPQHF. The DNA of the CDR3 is TGTGCCAGTAGCAACTTACGGACAGGGAAGAGCGAGCCCCAGCATTTT.

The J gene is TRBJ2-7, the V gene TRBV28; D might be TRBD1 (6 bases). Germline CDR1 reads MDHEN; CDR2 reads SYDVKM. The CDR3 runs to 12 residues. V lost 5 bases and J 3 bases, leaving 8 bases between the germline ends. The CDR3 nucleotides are TGTGCCAGCAGTCGACAGGACTACGAGCAGTACTTC. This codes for CASSRQDYEQYF. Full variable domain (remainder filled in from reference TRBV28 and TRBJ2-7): DVKVTQSSRYLVKRTGEKVFLECVQDMDHENMFWYRQDPGLGLRLIYFSYDVKMKEKGDIPEGYSVSREKKERFSLILESASTNQTSMYLCASSRQDYEQYFGPGTRLTVT.

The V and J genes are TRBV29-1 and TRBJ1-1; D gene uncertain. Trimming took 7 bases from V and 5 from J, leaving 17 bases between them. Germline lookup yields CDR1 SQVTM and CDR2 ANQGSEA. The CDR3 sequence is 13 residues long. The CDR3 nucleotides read TGCAGCGCCCGTGGAATGGGCGGGACTGAAGCTTTCTTT. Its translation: CSARGMGGTEAFF.

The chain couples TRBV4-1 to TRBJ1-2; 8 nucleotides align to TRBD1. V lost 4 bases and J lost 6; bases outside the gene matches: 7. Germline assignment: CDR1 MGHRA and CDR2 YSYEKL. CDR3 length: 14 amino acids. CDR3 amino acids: CASSRGATGDGYTF. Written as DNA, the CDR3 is TGCGCCAGCAGCCGAGGGGCGACAGGGGATGGCTACACCTTC.

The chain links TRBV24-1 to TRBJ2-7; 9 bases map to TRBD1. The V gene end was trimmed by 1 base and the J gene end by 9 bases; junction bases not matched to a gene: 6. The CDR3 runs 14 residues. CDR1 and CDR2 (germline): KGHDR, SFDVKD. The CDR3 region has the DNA TGTGCCACCAGTGATTTCACAGGGGGCGCTCGGCAGTACTTC. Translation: CATSDFTGGARQYF.

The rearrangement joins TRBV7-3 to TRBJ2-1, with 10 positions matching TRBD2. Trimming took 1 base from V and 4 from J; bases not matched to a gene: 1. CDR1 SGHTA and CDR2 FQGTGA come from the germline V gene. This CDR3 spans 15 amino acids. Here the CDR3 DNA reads TGTGCCAGCAGCTTAATAGCGGGGGGTTACAATGAGCAGTTCTTC. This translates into CASSLIAGGYNEQFF.

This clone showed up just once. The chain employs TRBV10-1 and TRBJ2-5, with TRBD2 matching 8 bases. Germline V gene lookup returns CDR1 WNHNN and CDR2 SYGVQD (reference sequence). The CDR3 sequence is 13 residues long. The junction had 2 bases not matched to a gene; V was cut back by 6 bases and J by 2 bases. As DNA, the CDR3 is TGCGCCAGCAGGGGACTAGATCAAGAGACCCAGTACTTC. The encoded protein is CASRGLDQETQYF.

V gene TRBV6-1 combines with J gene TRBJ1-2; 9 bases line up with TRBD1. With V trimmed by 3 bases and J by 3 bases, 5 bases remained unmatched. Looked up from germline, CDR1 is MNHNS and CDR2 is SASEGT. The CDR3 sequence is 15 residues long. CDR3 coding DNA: TGTGCCAGCAGTGACCGGGACAGGGCAGACTATGGCTACACCTTC. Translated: CASSDRDRADYGYTF.

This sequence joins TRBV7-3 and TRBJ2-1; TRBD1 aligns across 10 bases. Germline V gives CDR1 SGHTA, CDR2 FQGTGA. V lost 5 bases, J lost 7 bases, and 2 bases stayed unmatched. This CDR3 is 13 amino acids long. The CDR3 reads CASSRDRGNEQFF. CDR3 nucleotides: TGTGCCAGCAGCCGGGACAGGGGAAATGAGCAGTTCTTC. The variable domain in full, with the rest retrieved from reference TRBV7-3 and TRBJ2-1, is GAGVSQTPSNKVTEKGKYVELRCDPISGHTALYWYRQSLGQGPEFLIYFQGTGAADDSGLPNDRFFAVRPEGSVSTLKIQRTERGDSAVYLCASSRDRGNEQFFGPGTRLTVL.

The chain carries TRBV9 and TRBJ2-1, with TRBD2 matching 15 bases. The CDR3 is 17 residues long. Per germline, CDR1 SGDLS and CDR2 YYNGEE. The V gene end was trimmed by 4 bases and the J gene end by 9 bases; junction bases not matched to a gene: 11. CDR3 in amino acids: CASSPTPGLAGGFEQFF. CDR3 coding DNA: TGTGCCAGCAGCCCGACACCCGGACTAGCGGGGGGGTTTGAGCAGTTCTTC.

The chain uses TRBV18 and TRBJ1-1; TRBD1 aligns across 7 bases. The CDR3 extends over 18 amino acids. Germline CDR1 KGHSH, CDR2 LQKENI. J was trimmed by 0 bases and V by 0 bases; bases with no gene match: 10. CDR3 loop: CASSPPRGLTDLNTEAFF. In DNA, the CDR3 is TGTGCCAGCTCACCACCGAGGGGGCTCACGGATTTGAACACTGAAGCTTTCTTT.

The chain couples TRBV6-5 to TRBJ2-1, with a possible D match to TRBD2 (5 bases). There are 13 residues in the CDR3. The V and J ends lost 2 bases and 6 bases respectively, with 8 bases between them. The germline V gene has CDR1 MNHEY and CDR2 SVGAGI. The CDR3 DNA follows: TGTGCCAGCAGTTACCGCGGAGGCAATGAGCAGTTCTTC. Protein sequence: CASSYRGGNEQFF.

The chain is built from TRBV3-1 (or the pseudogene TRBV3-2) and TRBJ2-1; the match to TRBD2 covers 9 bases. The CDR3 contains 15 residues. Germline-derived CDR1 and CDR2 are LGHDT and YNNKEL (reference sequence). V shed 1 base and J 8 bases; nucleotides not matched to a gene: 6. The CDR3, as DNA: TGTGCCAGCAGCCAAGGCTGGGCTAGCGGGGATGAGCAGTTCTTC. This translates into CASSQGWASGDEQFF.

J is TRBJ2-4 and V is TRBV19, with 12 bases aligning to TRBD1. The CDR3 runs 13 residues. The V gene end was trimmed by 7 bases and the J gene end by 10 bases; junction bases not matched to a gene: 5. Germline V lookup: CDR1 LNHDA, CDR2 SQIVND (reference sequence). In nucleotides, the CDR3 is TGTGCCAGTAAAGGGACAGGGGGCCTTATTCAGTACTTC. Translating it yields CASKGTGGLIQYF.

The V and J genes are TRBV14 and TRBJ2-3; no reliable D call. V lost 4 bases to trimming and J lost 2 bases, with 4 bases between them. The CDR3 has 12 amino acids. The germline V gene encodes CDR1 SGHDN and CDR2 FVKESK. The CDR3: CASSPITDTQYF. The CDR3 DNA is TGTGCCAGCAGCCCTATCACAGATACGCAGTATTTT.

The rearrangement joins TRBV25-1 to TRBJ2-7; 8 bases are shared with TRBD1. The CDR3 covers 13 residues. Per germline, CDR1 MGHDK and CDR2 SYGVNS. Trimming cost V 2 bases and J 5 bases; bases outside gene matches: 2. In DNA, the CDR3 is TGTGCCAGCAGTGAACCAGGGGGCCACGAGCAGTACTTC. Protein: CASSEPGGHEQYF.

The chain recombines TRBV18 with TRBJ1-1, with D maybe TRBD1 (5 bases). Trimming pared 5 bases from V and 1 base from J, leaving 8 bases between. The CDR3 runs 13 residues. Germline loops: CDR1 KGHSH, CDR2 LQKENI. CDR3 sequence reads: CASSSGQNTEAFF. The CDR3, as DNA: TGTGCCAGCTCATCAGGACAGAACACTGAAGCTTTCTTT.

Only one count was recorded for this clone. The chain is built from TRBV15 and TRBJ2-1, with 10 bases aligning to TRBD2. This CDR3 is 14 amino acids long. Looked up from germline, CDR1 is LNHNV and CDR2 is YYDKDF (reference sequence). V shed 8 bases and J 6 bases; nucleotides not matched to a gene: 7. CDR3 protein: CATQSGGAVNEQFF. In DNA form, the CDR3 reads TGTGCCACCCAGAGCGGGGGGGCCGTCAATGAGCAGTTCTTC.

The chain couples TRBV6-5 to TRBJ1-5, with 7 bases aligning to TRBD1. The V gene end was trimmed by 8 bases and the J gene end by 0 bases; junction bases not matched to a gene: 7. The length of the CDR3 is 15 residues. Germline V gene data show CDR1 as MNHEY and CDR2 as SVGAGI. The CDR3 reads CASLTGTHSNQPQHF. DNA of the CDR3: TGTGCCAGCCTGACAGGGACACATAGCAATCAGCCCCAGCATTTT.